Given below is one TCR beta chain in context. Its antigen specificity is not known. Per-base quality was not reported, and no clone a single base away is much larger than it. These data originate in a study of Ad26.COV2.S vaccination and SARS-CoV-2 variants (dated by TCRdb to the early 2020s). Regarding the research as a whole: Donors in the vaccine arm were drawn from COV1001, a multicentre, randomized, double-blind, placebo-controlled phase I-IIa trial testing Ad26.COV2.S in healthy adults. Trial participants were randomized into five groups of five: low-dose or high-dose Ad26.COV2.S given once or twice, or placebo on both occasions. A total of about 30 samples were included in the TCR-sequenced set, comprising roughly 19 Ad26.COV2.S vaccine recipients, 5 placebo recipients and 8 SARS-CoV-2 convalescent individuals. Investigators remained blinded to trial group allocation during experiments and outcome assessment. Sequencing of the TCRbeta repertoire served to evaluate the specificity and breadth of SARS-CoV-2-reactive T cell receptors following Ad26.COV2.S vaccination. Ad26.COV2.S was given intramuscularly at 5x10^10 or 1x10^11 viral particles, as a single shot or as two shots 56 days apart.

Overall study outcomes, separate from this receptor: After vaccination, spike-specific CD8+ and CD4+ T cell responses were reported to show substantial breadth. Comparable non-spike TCR breadth was observed between vaccine and placebo recipients, consistent with only spike being contained in the vaccine. Compared with placebo recipients, Ad26.COV2.S recipients showed higher spike-specific TCR breadth (P = 0.0014). The authors noted that total T cell responses may have been underestimated by the TCR breadth and depth analyses. The study was not powered for comparison of responses between vaccine doses or regimens.

TCRbeta CDR3 regions were sequenced with the immunoSEQ Assay. After extraction, genomic DNA underwent amplification by bias-controlled multiplex PCR, followed by high-throughput sequencing. Per the source publication's procedure: To quantify the absolute abundance of every unique TCRbeta CDR3 region, sequences were collapsed and filtered. T cell fraction was estimated by normalizing TCRbeta template counts to usable DNA, which was measured by amplifying reference genes present in all nucleated cells. Repertoire TCRs were annotated as SARS-CoV-2-specific by exact matching of V gene, CDR3 amino acid sequence and J gene to a known reactive TCR set. The reference SARS-CoV-2 TCR set was derived from MIRA and filtered for enrichment in COVID-19-positive ImmuneCODE repertoires, a step that removed public or cross-reactive TCRs. Drawing on the MIRA antigens, annotated TCRs were analysed further at the level of specific ORF or position within ORF. Breadth was defined as annotated unique rearrangements over total unique productive rearrangements; depth was the summed frequency of those rearrangements. Group comparisons of TCR breadth used two-sided Wilcoxon rank-sum tests. TCRdb took over this immuneACCESS table, retaining in-frame rearrangements with V and J assigned. Such tables are incomplete; in checked studies, under half of the missing clones stem from an unresolved V gene, and the remainder is unexplained. From that table come the V and J calls and clone size; the DNA was used to work out D and trimming. This sample comprises roughly 420,000 clones, about 91% of them detected only once. The ten biggest clones cover approximately 2.5% of the sample.

Inclusive of the bounding cysteine and phenylalanine, the CDR3 is 13 residues long. Only CDR3 DNA remains: 39 bases, in frame from the first base. V is pared back by 4 bases and J by 1 base, with 7 bases lying between the germline termini. The germline V gene yields SGHTA for CDR1 and FQGNSA for CDR2. The sample's treatment or condition label, in plain terms: some 19 received Ad26.COV2.S at low or high dose, single or two shots; several received placebo; per-sample allocation not given. For vaccine and placebo recipients, the sequenced repertoires came from samples collected on day 63 after the first injection. Cohort 1b enrolled roughly 25 adults aged 18-55 years at a single site in Boston, USA, between 29 July and 7 August 2020. As a vaccine, Ad26.COV2.S was a replication-incompetent adenovirus type 26 vector that expressed a prefusion-stabilized SARS-CoV-2 spike protein derived from the original Wuhan strain.

This receptor chain uses TRBV7-2 and TRBJ1-1; no confident D gene assignment can be made. Sequenced here: peripheral blood, sampled in a trial of Ad26.COV2.S vaccine versus placebo. The receptor comes from a person between 18 and 59 years old who received the Ad26.COV2.S COVID-19 vaccine or a placebo. This receptor carries the CDR3 CASSSQKNTEAFF. The base sequence is TGTGCCAGCAGCTCACAAAAGAACACTGAAGCTTTCTTT. The variable domain in full, with residues beyond the CDR3 obtained from the reference TRBV7-2 and TRBJ1-1 genes, is GAGVSQSPSNKVTEKGKDVELRCDPISGHTALYWYRQSLGQGLEFLIYFQGNSAPDKSGLPSDRFSAERTGGSVSTLTIQRTQQEDSAVYLCASSSQKNTEAFFGQGTRLTVV.